This T cell receptor (beta chain) was recovered during a study of PD-1 blockade in mismatch repair-deficient tumors listed by TCRdb under 2017. Some background on the complete study: Between late 2013 and 2016, the trial enrolled approximately 90 consecutive patients with approximately 13 types of mismatch repair-deficient cancer, all of whom had received prior treatment and were progressing. Tumor-associated T cell clones in the peripheral blood of patients responding to PD-1 blockade were tracked using deep sequencing of TCR CDR3 regions.

Overall study outcomes, separate from this receptor: Rapid expansion after pembrolizumab followed by contraction, generally before radiologic responses, was shown by tumor-resident clones, which were often undetectable in blood before treatment.

Mismatch repair deficiency in every enrolled patient was established by polymerase chain reaction or immunohistochemistry. TCR sequencing was performed for a few patients who responded to pembrolizumab therapy. Pembrolizumab PD-1 blockade was prospectively tested in advanced mismatch repair-deficient cancers, regardless of tissue of origin, in the phase II trial. Serial peripheral blood T cell samples were collected before and at multiple times after starting PD-1 blockade. Blood sampling times were reported as weeks after the first pembrolizumab dose. The method behind the library was the immunoSEQ multiplex PCR assay. The immuneACCESS repertoire file appears here via TCRdb, limited to in-frame rearrangements. These files lack a portion of the clones; in checked studies, under half of the deficit traces to unresolved V genes, and the cause of the others is not known. The sample table records about 22,000 clones; approximately 85% of these occur just once. About 15% of the sample goes to the ten largest clones.

Concerning this clone: The target of this receptor is not known. The record has no base qualities; no much larger clone is one base away.

Counted from cysteine to phenylalanine, this CDR3 has 15 amino acids. The entry retains the CDR3 DNA only, 45 bases that are in frame from base 1. CDR1 MNHNS and CDR2 SASEGT are derived from the germline V gene. V loses 1 base, J loses 0 bases, and the germline ends lie 8 bases apart. This clonotype was obtained from an adult with mismatch repair-deficient cancer. The chain joins TRBV6-1 to TRBJ2-3; matching of 6 bases hints at TRBD2 as the D gene. The sequencing used peripheral blood, collected 2 weeks after starting pembrolizumab. The CDR3 corresponds to CASSEGSGSTDTQYF. The DNA sequence reads TGTGCCAGCAGTGAAGGGAGCGGGAGCACAGATACGCAGTATTTT.